Below are 14 T cell receptor beta chains sequenced from a single sample in a study of blood T cell repertoires in COVID-19. Sequenced by immunoSEQ multiplex PCR; TCRdb stores in-frame clones only, minus some. The data contain 200,000 to 250,000 clones, approximately 86% of them singletons. The sample consisted of peripheral blood. These receptors came from a woman aged 25 to 39 who had recovered from COVID-19.

This clone was counted a few times. This CDR3 reads CASSLSGLNGYTF. The CDR3 DNA reads TGTGCCAGCAGCTTATCCGGGTTAAATGGCTACACCTTC. This chain connects TRBV11-2 to TRBJ1-2; no reliable D call. The germline gives CDR1 SGHAT, CDR2 FQNNGV. CDR3 size: 13 residues. V lost 2 bases and J 6 bases, leaving 10 bases between the germline ends.

The V call is TRBV7-9, the J call TRBJ2-1; TRBD1 matches at 12 bases. The CDR3 has 15 residues. In germline, CDR1 is SEHNR, CDR2 FQNEAQ (reference sequence). V gave up 5 bases and J gave up 3 bases; unmatched junction bases: 2. The CDR3 sequence: CASSRDRGLYNEQFF. The CDR3 coding sequence is TGTGCCAGCAGCCGGGACAGGGGGCTCTACAATGAGCAGTTCTTC. The variable domain in full, completed from reference TRBV7-9 and TRBJ2-1, reads DTGVSQNPRHKITKRGQNVTFRCDPISEHNRLYWYRQTLGQGPEFLTYFQNEAQLEKSRLLSDRFSAERPKGSFSTLEIQRTEQGDSAMYLCASSRDRGLYNEQFFGPGTRLTVL.

This chain connects TRBV12-5 to TRBJ1-2; D gene ambiguous. Trimming took off 3 bases at V and 2 bases at J, with 10 bases between the two ends. The CDR3 covers 14 residues. CDR1 and CDR2 (germline): LGHNT, FRNRAP. CDR3 DNA: TGTGCTAGTGGTTTAAGCAGGTTCAACTATGGCTACACCTTC. This codes for CASGLSRFNYGYTF.

This clone was picked up a small number of times. The chain uses TRBV7-2 and TRBJ1-1; unclear D gene. The V and J ends lost 0 bases and 2 bases respectively, with 7 bases between them. The V gene's germline CDR1 is SGHTA and CDR2 FQGNSA. The CDR3 is 14 residues long. DNA of the CDR3: TGTGCCAGCAGCTTAGCACAGCCCAACACTGAAGCTTTCTTT. Amino acids: CASSLAQPNTEAFF.

This chain links TRBV2 with TRBJ2-3, with 7 bases aligning to TRBD2. The germline CDR1 and CDR2 sequences are SNHLY and FYNNEI. This CDR3 has 15 amino acids. J lost 8 bases, V lost 6 bases, and 14 bases had no gene match. CDR3 protein: CASSAGTTEVGTQYF. For the CDR3, the DNA is TGTGCCAGCAGCGCCGGGACTACCGAGGTTGGTACGCAGTATTTT.

V is TRBV7-7 and J is TRBJ2-6; no definite D call. Germline values: CDR1 SSHAT, CDR2 FNYEAQ (reference sequence). The CDR3 spans 15 residues. The V and J ends lost 2 bases and 1 base respectively, with 6 bases between them. This CDR3 is CASSLPKSGANVLTF. In DNA, the CDR3 is TGTGCCAGCAGCTTACCAAAATCTGGGGCCAACGTCCTGACTTTC.

The rearrangement uses TRBV7-9 and TRBJ1-4, with D perhaps TRBD1 (6 bases). Germline assignment: CDR1 SEHNR and CDR2 FQNEAQ (reference sequence). Trimming pared 2 bases from V and 10 bases from J, leaving 17 bases between. CDR3 length: 15 residues. Written as DNA, the CDR3 is TGTGCCAGCAGCTTATATTTGGGGGCGCAGGGAAAACTGTTTTTT. Translating it yields CASSLYLGAQGKLFF.

This chain links TRBV30 with TRBJ2-3, with D perhaps TRBD2 (7 bases). The CDR3 is 15 residues long. CDR1 GTSNPN and CDR2 SVGIG come from the germline V gene (reference sequence). Trimming pared 1 base from V and 8 bases from J, leaving 19 bases between. The CDR3 DNA reads as TGTGCCTGGAGTGCGGCGGGGGCCACCCTCGGTACGCAGTATTTT. Translation gives CAWSAAGATLGTQYF.

The chain employs TRBV10-3 and TRBJ2-3; 11 bases fit TRBD2. Germline values: CDR1 ENHRY, CDR2 SYGVKD. The CDR3 extends over 15 amino acids. V shed 3 bases and J 2 bases; nucleotides not matched to a gene: 1. CDR3: CAISELAGDTDTQYF. Written as DNA, the CDR3 is TGTGCCATCAGTGAACTAGCGGGGGACACAGATACGCAGTATTTT.

V and J are TRBV7-2 and TRBJ2-3; the D gene is possibly TRBD2 (5 bases). The CDR3 totals 14 residues. Germline values: CDR1 SGHTA, CDR2 FQGNSA. Trimming cost V 5 bases and J 0 bases, with 9 bases left between them. The CDR3 DNA is TGTGCCAGCAGCAAGGACTGGAGCACAGATACGCAGTATTTT. Translated, it gives CASSKDWSTDTQYF.

The J gene is TRBJ1-2, the V gene TRBV6-5, with 7 bases identical to TRBD1. CDR3 length: 15 amino acids. The J segment lost 3 bases and the V segment lost 7 bases, leaving 11 bases of the junction unmatched. Germline assignment: CDR1 MNHEY and CDR2 SVGAGI. In DNA form, the CDR3 reads TGTGCCAGCACACTATCCGCCGGACAGGACTATGGCTACACCTTC. Translated: CASTLSAGQDYGYTF.

This clone occurred a few times. The same CDR3 is also encoded by other DNA sequences in this sample. The V gene is TRBV6-5, the J gene TRBJ1-2; D may be TRBD1 (6 bases). Germline V lookup: CDR1 MNHEY, CDR2 SVGAGI. Trimming stripped 6 bases from V and 5 bases from J, with 10 bases between. This CDR3 has 12 residues. In DNA form, the CDR3 reads TGTGCCAGCAGCTCACAGGGATATGGCTACACCTTC. It translates to CASSSQGYGYTF.

This chain uses TRBV19 with TRBJ1-1, with D perhaps matching TRBD1 (5 bases). Germline assignment: CDR1 LNHDA and CDR2 SQIVND (reference sequence). V shed 5 bases and J shed 1 base, with 14 bases lying between them. The CDR3 totals 15 residues. CDR3 nucleotides: TGTGCCAGTAGTGTTTCAGGGATCCCGAACACTGAAGCTTTCTTT. This translates into CASSVSGIPNTEAFF.

The genes are TRBV3-1 (or the pseudogene TRBV3-2) and TRBJ1-3; TRBD1 might be the D (6 bases). The CDR3 contains 15 residues. Deletions cut 4 bases from V and 4 bases from J, with 14 bases between. Per germline, CDR1 LGHDT and CDR2 YNNKEL (reference sequence). The CDR3 region has the DNA TGTGCCAGCAGCCCTAAAGCAGGGGTAGGAAACACCATATATTTT. Residues: CASSPKAGVGNTIYF.